A selection of T cell receptor beta chains follows, all from one sample in a study of cytomegalovirus exposure and HLA in healthy donors. Assay: immunoSEQ multiplex PCR; the TCRdb copy retains only in-frame clones and omits some. Among roughly 190,000 clones listed, roughly 80% were seen once. Sequenced input: PBMCs. The source of these receptors is a woman in her fifties or sixties in good health and CMV-seronegative. CDR3s include the opening cysteine and the closing phenylalanine or tryptophan. The order of the fields is V gene, CDR3 protein.

V: TRBV6-6
CDR3: CASSYAGDYGYTF

V: TRBV6-1
CDR3: CASSEVFSVGLFF

V: TRBV19
CDR3: CASSSQVLNTEAFF

V: TRBV7-3
CDR3: CASSPTGGYEQYF

V: TRBV7-2
CDR3: CASSLSGGPYVQYF

V: TRBV7-2
CDR3: CASSLGGQANNEQFF

V: TRBV27
CDR3: CASSFSTGGRAFF

V: TRBV5-4
CDR3: CASSPGGLVPYEQYF

V: TRBV28
CDR3: CASRGGGSGQPQHF

V: TRBV5-1
CDR3: CASSLETGTSYEQYF

V: TRBV6-1
CDR3: CASSESRRGNSRYTF

V: TRBV11-2
CDR3: CASSLAVGGETQYF

V: TRBV5-4
CDR3: CASSSQRGKMNTEAFF

V: TRBV19
CDR3: CASSEIDSAREQYF